This T cell receptor (beta chain) was identified in a study of blood T cell repertoires in COVID-19. Study summary: Acute and convalescent COVID-19 specimens originated in the United States, Italy and Spain. The cDNA or gDNA used as material had been derived from T cells, B-cell-depleted T cells, or PBMCs.

The table lists this clone with a few counts. Losses at the gene ends were 0 bases for V and 5 bases for J; bases not matched to a gene: 14. The CDR3 contains 18 residues. The V gene's germline CDR1 is MNHEY and CDR2 SMNVEV (reference sequence). Data came from immunoSEQ multiplex PCR; TCRdb stores just in-frame clones and leaves some out. The table lists 250,000 to 350,000 clones, less than 85% of them singletons. Sequenced material: peripheral blood. This sequence originates from a human donor with COVID-19, enrolled during active disease. The donor label of this sample is uncertain. This chain uses TRBV27 with TRBJ1-2, with 8 bases matching TRBD1. Here the CDR3 reads CASSLSPQGAGGGYGYTF. The DNA of the CDR3 is TGTGCCAGCAGTTTATCCCCCCAGGGGGCTGGGGGCGGGTATGGCTACACCTTC.